These T cell receptor beta chains were read from a single sample in a study of identical twins. TCRdb re-called the 5' RACE reads with MiXCR, one entry per CDR3 protein. The sample lists approximately 550,000 distinct CDR3 sequences; about 22% were seen once. This same sample was also taken into another study, of yellow fever vaccine responses in identical twins.

The sample was CD4+ T cells sorted from blood. Receptors were obtained from a woman in her late teens or twenties in good health. Each CDR3 is given with its conserved first and last residue. D genes are given only for firm matches. Clone sizes are given selectively: once, few, many, or a class where the clone is expanded.

D gene: TRBD2; V gene: TRBV20-1; clone size: few; J gene: TRBJ2-2; CDR3 protein: CSASTGGGPIGELFF; CDR3 DNA: TGCAGTGCTAGTACCGGGGGAGGGCCTATCGGGGAGCTGTTTTTT
D gene: .; V gene: TRBV5-1; clone size: few; J gene: TRBJ2-3; CDR3 protein: CASGPGTSTDTQYF; CDR3 DNA: TGCGCCAGCGGTCCCGGGACTAGCACAGATACGCAGTATTTT
D gene: .; V gene: TRBV5-1; clone size: .; J gene: TRBJ1-4; CDR3 protein: CASSFPPKKLFF; CDR3 DNA: TGCGCCAGCAGCTTTCCCCCCAAAAAACTGTTTTTT
D gene: .; V gene: TRBV18; clone size: .; J gene: TRBJ2-3; CDR3 protein: CASSSQGGLTDTQYF; CDR3 DNA: TGTGCCAGCTCATCTCAAGGGGGGCTCACAGATACGCAGTATTTT
D gene: .; V gene: TRBV5-6; clone size: few; J gene: TRBJ1-5; CDR3 protein: CASTNGQGGQPQHF; CDR3 DNA: TGTGCCAGCACCAATGGACAAGGTGGCCAGCCCCAGCATTTT
D gene: TRBD2; V gene: TRBV2; clone size: .; J gene: TRBJ2-1; CDR3 protein: CASSEAYLRLAGMGNEQFF; CDR3 DNA: TGTGCCAGCAGTGAAGCCTACCTAAGACTAGCAGGAATGGGGAATGAGCAGTTCTTC
D gene: .; V gene: TRBV11-2; clone size: few; J gene: TRBJ2-2; CDR3 protein: CASSKVGSLTGELFF; CDR3 DNA: TGTGCCAGCAGCAAAGTTGGTAGCCTTACCGGGGAGCTGTTTTTT
D gene: .; V gene: TRBV3-1; clone size: few; J gene: TRBJ2-4; CDR3 protein: CASSQAAAKNIQYF; CDR3 DNA: TGTGCCAGCAGCCAGGCAGCAGCCAAAAACATTCAGTACTTC
D gene: .; V gene: TRBV5-1; clone size: many; J gene: TRBJ2-2; CDR3 protein: CASSLYASNTGELFF; CDR3 DNA: TGCGCCAGCAGCTTGTACGCCTCGAACACCGGGGAGCTGTTTTTT
D gene: .; V gene: TRBV27; clone size: .; J gene: TRBJ2-2; CDR3 protein: CASSLARGNTGELFF; CDR3 DNA: TGTGCCAGCAGTTTGGCCAGGGGAAACACCGGGGAGCTGTTTTTT
D gene: .; V gene: TRBV3-1; clone size: few; J gene: TRBJ2-6; CDR3 protein: CASSQVRLAASGANVLTF; CDR3 DNA: TGTGCCAGCAGCCAAGTTCGTCTAGCTGCCTCTGGGGCCAACGTCCTGACTTTC
D gene: .; V gene: TRBV20-1; clone size: .; J gene: TRBJ2-5; CDR3 protein: CSAQGEVQETQYF; CDR3 DNA: TGCAGTGCTCAAGGGGAGGTTCAAGAGACCCAGTACTTC
D gene: .; V gene: TRBV5-1; clone size: .; J gene: TRBJ2-3; CDR3 protein: CASSPRPGEFTDTQYF; CDR3 DNA: TGCGCCAGCAGCCCCCGCCCAGGGGAGTTCACAGATACGCAGTATTTT
D gene: .; V gene: TRBV7-3; clone size: few; J gene: TRBJ2-2; CDR3 protein: CASSLLFGGNAGGELFF; CDR3 DNA: TGTGCCAGCAGCTTACTTTTCGGGGGTAATGCTGGCGGGGAGCTGTTTTTT
D gene: .; V gene: TRBV5-1; clone size: few; J gene: TRBJ2-4; CDR3 protein: CASSSPLGGDIQYF; CDR3 DNA: TGCGCCAGCAGCTCCCCCTTGGGGGGAGACATTCAGTACTTC
D gene: .; V gene: TRBV7-9; clone size: .; J gene: TRBJ2-1; CDR3 protein: CASSLVVFTASGNEQFF; CDR3 DNA: TGTGCCAGCAGCTTAGTAGTGTTTACGGCCAGCGGCAATGAGCAGTTCTTC
D gene: .; V gene: TRBV20-1; clone size: .; J gene: TRBJ2-3; CDR3 protein: CSARSPGRGDTQYF; CDR3 DNA: TGCAGTGCTAGATCCCCGGGACGCGGGGATACGCAGTATTTT
D gene: TRBD1; V gene: TRBV20-1; clone size: .; J gene: TRBJ1-6; CDR3 protein: CSALDRANSPLHF; CDR3 DNA: TGCAGTGCCCTCGACAGGGCAAATTCACCCCTCCACTTT
D gene: TRBD1; V gene: TRBV4-1; clone size: few; J gene: TRBJ1-5; CDR3 protein: CASSQPGQLNQPQHF; CDR3 DNA: TGCGCCAGCAGCCAGCCGGGACAGTTAAATCAGCCCCAGCATTTT
D gene: TRBD2; V gene: TRBV5-1; clone size: .; J gene: TRBJ2-5; CDR3 protein: CASSLLASGSQETQYF; CDR3 DNA: TGCGCCAGCAGCTTGCTGGCTAGCGGGAGCCAAGAGACCCAGTACTTC
D gene: TRBD1; V gene: TRBV27; clone size: few; J gene: TRBJ2-5; CDR3 protein: CAYNPGQGLKETQYF; CDR3 DNA: TGTGCCTACAATCCGGGACAGGGGTTAAAAGAGACCCAGTACTTC
D gene: TRBD2; V gene: TRBV12-3/TRBV12-4; clone size: few; J gene: TRBJ2-7; CDR3 protein: CASSLQLAGAYEQYF; CDR3 DNA: TGTGCCAGCAGTCTTCAACTAGCGGGAGCCTACGAGCAGTACTTC
D gene: .; V gene: TRBV9; clone size: .; J gene: TRBJ2-1; CDR3 protein: CASSVSIQSSYNEQFF; CDR3 DNA: TGTGCCAGCAGCGTATCTATACAGAGCTCCTACAATGAGCAGTTCTTC
D gene: .; V gene: TRBV2; clone size: .; J gene: TRBJ2-5; CDR3 protein: CASSVLGGETQYF; CDR3 DNA: TGTGCCAGCAGTGTTCTTGGAGGGGAGACCCAGTACTTC
D gene: .; V gene: TRBV7-8; clone size: .; J gene: TRBJ2-3; CDR3 protein: CASSSPGPGSDTQYF; CDR3 DNA: TGTGCCAGCAGCTCCCCGGGTCCCGGATCAGATACGCAGTATTTT
D gene: TRBD2; V gene: TRBV11-2; clone size: .; J gene: TRBJ2-2; CDR3 protein: CASSHPGTSLAGMYTGELFF; CDR3 DNA: TGTGCCAGCAGCCACCCCGGGACCAGTCTAGCGGGGATGTACACCGGGGAGCTGTTTTTT
D gene: TRBD2; V gene: TRBV7-6; clone size: .; J gene: TRBJ2-5; CDR3 protein: CASSLRSSGDGTQYF; CDR3 DNA: TGTGCCAGCAGCTTAAGGTCTAGCGGGGATGGGACCCAGTACTTC
D gene: .; V gene: TRBV20-1; clone size: .; J gene: TRBJ2-7; CDR3 protein: CSASTAYEQYF; CDR3 DNA: TGCAGTGCTAGCACAGCGTACGAGCAGTACTTC
D gene: TRBD2; V gene: TRBV6-5; clone size: .; J gene: TRBJ2-2; CDR3 protein: CASSYSDRTSGGELFF; CDR3 DNA: TGTGCCAGCAGTTACTCGGACCGGACTAGCGGCGGGGAGCTGTTTTTT
D gene: TRBD1; V gene: TRBV4-2; clone size: .; J gene: TRBJ1-5; CDR3 protein: CASSQEPGQGAFGNQPQHF; CDR3 DNA: TGTGCCAGCAGCCAAGAGCCGGGACAGGGGGCTTTTGGCAATCAGCCCCAGCATTTT
D gene: TRBD2; V gene: TRBV28; clone size: few; J gene: TRBJ2-1; CDR3 protein: CASGLGPASGMISYNEQFF; CDR3 DNA: TGTGCCAGCGGGTTGGGACCGGCTAGCGGGATGATATCCTACAATGAGCAGTTCTTC
D gene: .; V gene: TRBV4-1; clone size: few; J gene: TRBJ2-1; CDR3 protein: CASSQVGTTFDEQFF; CDR3 DNA: TGCGCCAGCAGCCAAGTGGGGACCACCTTTGATGAGCAGTTCTTC
D gene: TRBD2; V gene: TRBV19; clone size: many; J gene: TRBJ2-7; CDR3 protein: CASRKTGTSGSGYEQYF; CDR3 DNA: TGTGCCAGTAGAAAAACCGGGACTAGCGGGAGTGGGTACGAGCAGTACTTC
D gene: TRBD2; V gene: TRBV6-1; clone size: few; J gene: TRBJ2-3; CDR3 protein: CASSEWWTSGSGGGTDTQYF; CDR3 DNA: TGTGCCAGCAGTGAATGGTGGACTAGCGGATCTGGAGGGGGCACAGATACGCAGTATTTT
D gene: .; V gene: TRBV10-3; clone size: few; J gene: TRBJ1-1; CDR3 protein: CATANRDSGEAFF; CDR3 DNA: TGTGCCACCGCGAATCGGGACTCCGGCGAAGCTTTCTTT
D gene: TRBD2; V gene: TRBV6-2/TRBV6-3; clone size: .; J gene: TRBJ2-7; CDR3 protein: CASMSSGSSYEQYF; CDR3 DNA: TGTGCCAGCATGTCTAGCGGTAGCTCCTACGAGCAGTACTTC
D gene: TRBD2; V gene: TRBV15; clone size: few; J gene: TRBJ2-7; CDR3 protein: CATSRDGSGGYEQYF; CDR3 DNA: TGTGCCACCAGCAGAGATGGTAGCGGGGGGTACGAGCAGTACTTC
D gene: .; V gene: TRBV4-2; clone size: few; J gene: TRBJ2-6; CDR3 protein: CASRTASSGANVLTF; CDR3 DNA: TGTGCCAGCAGGACAGCGAGCTCTGGGGCCAACGTCCTGACTTTC
D gene: TRBD1; V gene: TRBV3-1; clone size: once; J gene: TRBJ1-2; CDR3 protein: CASSPGTGVYYGYTF; CDR3 DNA: TGTGCCAGCAGCCCCGGGACAGGGGTTTACTATGGCTACACCTTC
D gene: TRBD2; V gene: TRBV10-3; clone size: few; J gene: TRBJ2-3; CDR3 protein: CAIKGGGPPPTDTQYF; CDR3 DNA: TGTGCCATCAAAGGCGGGGGGCCGCCCCCCACAGATACGCAGTATTTT
D gene: TRBD2; V gene: TRBV3-1; clone size: .; J gene: TRBJ2-1; CDR3 protein: CASSRTSGVYNEQFF; CDR3 DNA: TGTGCCAGCAGCCGGACTAGCGGGGTTTACAATGAGCAGTTCTTC
D gene: TRBD1; V gene: TRBV12-3/TRBV12-4; clone size: few; J gene: TRBJ1-5; CDR3 protein: CASTPRGQQPQHF; CDR3 DNA: TGTGCCAGCACACCAAGGGGGCAGCAGCCCCAGCATTTT
D gene: .; V gene: TRBV3-1; clone size: few; J gene: TRBJ2-2; CDR3 protein: CASSRDSGGRTGELFF; CDR3 DNA: TGTGCCAGCAGCCGGGACTCCGGGGGGCGCACCGGGGAGCTGTTTTTT
D gene: TRBD2; V gene: TRBV12-3/TRBV12-4; clone size: many; J gene: TRBJ2-1; CDR3 protein: CASTRAGGSYNEQFF; CDR3 DNA: TGTGCCAGCACAAGAGCGGGAGGGTCCTACAATGAGCAGTTCTTC
D gene: TRBD2; V gene: TRBV12-3/TRBV12-4; clone size: few; J gene: TRBJ2-1; CDR3 protein: CASSSRLAGYNEQFF; CDR3 DNA: TGTGCCAGCAGTTCCCGGCTAGCGGGCTACAATGAGCAGTTCTTC
D gene: .; V gene: TRBV11-1; clone size: .; J gene: TRBJ2-1; CDR3 protein: CASSLDTRRGAPRHSYNEQFF; CDR3 DNA: TGTGCCAGCAGCTTAGATACACGCAGGGGGGCGCCCAGGCACTCCTACAATGAGCAGTTCTTC
D gene: .; V gene: TRBV14; clone size: .; J gene: TRBJ1-1; CDR3 protein: CASSQLPTEAFF; CDR3 DNA: TGTGCCAGCAGCCAACTACCCACTGAAGCTTTCTTT
D gene: .; V gene: TRBV10-3; clone size: .; J gene: TRBJ2-1; CDR3 protein: CAISDTPSGQGRFF; CDR3 DNA: TGTGCCATCAGTGACACTCCGTCAGGGCAGGGGCGGTTCTTC
D gene: .; V gene: TRBV5-6; clone size: few; J gene: TRBJ2-7; CDR3 protein: CASSPGGAVISSYEQYF; CDR3 DNA: TGTGCCAGCAGCCCAGGAGGGGCAGTGATTTCATCCTACGAGCAGTACTTC
D gene: .; V gene: TRBV5-1; clone size: .; J gene: TRBJ2-5; CDR3 protein: CASRVSDQETQYF; CDR3 DNA: TGCGCCAGCAGGGTCAGCGACCAAGAGACCCAGTACTTC
D gene: .; V gene: TRBV28; clone size: .; J gene: TRBJ1-1; CDR3 protein: CASSSLGNPNTEAFF; CDR3 DNA: TGTGCCAGCAGCTCCCTGGGGAATCCGAACACTGAAGCTTTCTTT
D gene: .; V gene: TRBV6-2/TRBV6-3; clone size: few; J gene: TRBJ2-1; CDR3 protein: CASSPYVKGDEQFF; CDR3 DNA: TGTGCCAGCAGCCCCTATGTAAAGGGTGATGAGCAGTTCTTC
D gene: .; V gene: TRBV2; clone size: .; J gene: TRBJ2-2; CDR3 protein: CASRGGKVSNTGELFF; CDR3 DNA: TGTGCCAGCAGGGGCGGAAAGGTATCGAACACCGGGGAGCTGTTTTTT
D gene: .; V gene: TRBV11-2; clone size: few; J gene: TRBJ2-4; CDR3 protein: CASSLRRAAKNIQYF; CDR3 DNA: TGTGCCAGCAGCCTCCGTAGGGCAGCCAAAAACATTCAGTACTTC
D gene: .; V gene: TRBV20-1; clone size: few; J gene: TRBJ2-3; CDR3 protein: CSASGGPSTDTQYF; CDR3 DNA: TGCAGTGCTAGTGGGGGGCCCAGCACAGATACGCAGTATTTT
D gene: TRBD2; V gene: TRBV20-1; clone size: .; J gene: TRBJ2-1; CDR3 protein: CSAGSGSKGFYEQFF; CDR3 DNA: TGCAGTGCTGGTAGCGGGAGCAAGGGTTTTTATGAGCAGTTCTTC
D gene: .; V gene: TRBV12-3/TRBV12-4; clone size: few; J gene: TRBJ2-3; CDR3 protein: CASIDQHPSTDTQYF; CDR3 DNA: TGTGCCAGCATCGACCAGCACCCTAGCACAGATACGCAGTATTTT
D gene: .; V gene: TRBV7-6; clone size: .; J gene: TRBJ1-1; CDR3 protein: CASSLVAGVRTEAFF; CDR3 DNA: TGTGCCAGCAGCTTAGTCGCAGGGGTCCGGACTGAAGCTTTCTTT
D gene: TRBD2; V gene: TRBV10-3; clone size: few; J gene: TRBJ2-3; CDR3 protein: CAISESGLAGGRSTDTQYF; CDR3 DNA: TGTGCCATCAGTGAGTCTGGATTAGCGGGGGGGCGCTCCACAGATACGCAGTATTTT
D gene: TRBD1; V gene: TRBV20-1; clone size: few; J gene: TRBJ1-5; CDR3 protein: CSAREGQTSNQPQHF; CDR3 DNA: TGCAGTGCTAGAGAGGGACAGACTAGCAATCAGCCCCAGCATTTT